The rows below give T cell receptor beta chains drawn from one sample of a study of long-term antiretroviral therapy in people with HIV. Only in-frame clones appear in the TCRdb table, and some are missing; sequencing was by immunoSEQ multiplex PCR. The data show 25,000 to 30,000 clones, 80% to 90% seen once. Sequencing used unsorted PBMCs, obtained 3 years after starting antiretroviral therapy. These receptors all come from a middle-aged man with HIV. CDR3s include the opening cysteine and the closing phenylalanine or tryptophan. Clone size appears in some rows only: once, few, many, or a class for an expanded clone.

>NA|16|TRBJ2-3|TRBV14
CASSQRVFFSTDTQYF
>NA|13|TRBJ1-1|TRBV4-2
CASSQGLRTEAFF
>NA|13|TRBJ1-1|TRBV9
CASSIHGEGEAFF
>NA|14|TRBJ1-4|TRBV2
CASSETRSNEKLFF
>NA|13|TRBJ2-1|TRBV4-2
CASSQEEGERQFF
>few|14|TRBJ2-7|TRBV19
CASSRLAESYEQYF
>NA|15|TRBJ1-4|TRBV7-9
CASSWMTDFNEKLFF
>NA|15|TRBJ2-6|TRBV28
CASSLEGLAANVLTF
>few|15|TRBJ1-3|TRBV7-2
CASSWTASSGNTIYF
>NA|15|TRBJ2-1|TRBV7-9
CASRSTGSSYNEQFF
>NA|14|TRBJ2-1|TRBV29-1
CSAGLAGSYNEQFF
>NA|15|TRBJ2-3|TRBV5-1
CASSSVGRGTDTQYF
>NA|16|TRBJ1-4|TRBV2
CASSEAGGTVFEKLFF
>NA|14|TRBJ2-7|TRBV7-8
CASSNSHLSYEQYF
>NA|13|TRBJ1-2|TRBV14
CASSPDSPYGYTF
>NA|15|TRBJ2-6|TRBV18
CASSSTGSGANVLTF
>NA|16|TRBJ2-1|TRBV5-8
CASSLLPPKQYNEQFF
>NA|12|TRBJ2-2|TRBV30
CAWGLGAGELFF
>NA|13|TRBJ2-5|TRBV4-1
CASSHREGETQYF
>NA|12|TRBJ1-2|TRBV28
CASRGSRYGYTF